This T cell receptor (beta chain) was recorded in a study of blood T cell repertoires in COVID-19. Study information: Acute and convalescent COVID-19 samples came from the United States, Italy and Spain. PBMCs, B-cell-depleted T cells, or T cells provided the cDNA or gDNA that made up the material.

Original methodology: How many nucleated cells were present was estimated from reference gene primer amplification. The table came from immunoSEQ multiplex PCR; TCRdb's copy has only in-frame clones and leaves some out. The D gene and trimming were derived from the DNA, and the V and J assignments and clone size from that table. The table has some 130,000 clones, around 80% seen once. V lost 2 bases and J 2 bases, leaving 17 bases between the germline ends. Looked up from germline, CDR1 is SGHTS and CDR2 is YDEGEE. The CDR3 has 17 residues. The sequence came from an elderly man with acute or convalescent COVID-19. Sequencing input: peripheral blood. The chain employs TRBV5-8 and TRBJ1-3, with D hard to call. The CDR3 reads CASSFLRHSKAGNTIYF. For the CDR3, the DNA is TGTGCCAGCAGCTTCTTGAGACACTCAAAGGCTGGAAACACCATATATTTT. Drawing the rest from reference TRBV5-8 and TRBJ1-3, the complete variable domain is EAGVTQSPTHLIKTRGQQATLRCSPISGHTSVYWYQQALGLGLQFLLWYDEGEERNRGNFPPRFSGRQFPNYSSELNVNALELEDSALYLCASSFLRHSKAGNTIYFGEGSWLTVV.